This T cell receptor (beta chain) was identified during a study of blood T cell repertoires in COVID-19. Study as a whole: Specimens from acute and convalescent COVID-19 originated in the United States, Italy and Spain. T cells, B-cell-depleted T cells, or PBMCs supplied cDNA or gDNA.

Germline V gene sequence: CDR1 SGHTA, CDR2 FQGNSA. The CDR3 is 15 residues long. The junction had 9 bases not matched to a gene; V was cut back by 5 bases and J by 5 bases. Authors' analysis steps: From reference gene primer amplification, estimates of nucleated cell counts were derived. Sequencing used immunoSEQ multiplex PCR; TCRdb keeps in-frame clones, though not all of them. That table gives V, J and clone size, and the DNA gave D and trimming. This table has 50,000 to 60,000 clones, 85% to 90% appearing once. Sequenced input: peripheral blood. The V call is TRBV7-2, the J call TRBJ1-2; 9 bases line up with TRBD1. This TCR derives from a human donor in a cohort sampled during active COVID-19. The chain's CDR3 is CASSARQGVPYGYTF. The CDR3 DNA sequence: TGTGCCAGCAGCGCTAGACAGGGGGTACCTTATGGCTACACCTTC.